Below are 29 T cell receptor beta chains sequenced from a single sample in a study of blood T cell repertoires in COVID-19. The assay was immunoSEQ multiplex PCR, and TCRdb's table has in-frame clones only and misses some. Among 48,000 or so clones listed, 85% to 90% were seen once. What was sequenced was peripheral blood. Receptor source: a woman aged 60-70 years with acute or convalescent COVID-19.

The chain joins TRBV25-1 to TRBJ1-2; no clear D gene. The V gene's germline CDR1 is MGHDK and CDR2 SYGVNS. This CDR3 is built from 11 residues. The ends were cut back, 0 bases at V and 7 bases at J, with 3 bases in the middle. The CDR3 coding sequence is TGTGCCAGCAGTGAATACGGTGGCTACACCTTC. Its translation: CASSEYGGYTF.

The CDR3, as DNA: TGTGCCATCAGTGGGGGCGGTCCCTATGCTTTCTTT. Protein: CAISGGGPYAFF. V and J are TRBV10-3 and TRBJ1-1; maybe TRBD1 (5 bases). The CDR3 length is 12 residues. Trimming removed 4 bases at V and 11 bases at J, with 14 bases between. The germline CDR1 and CDR2 sequences are ENHRY and SYGVKD.

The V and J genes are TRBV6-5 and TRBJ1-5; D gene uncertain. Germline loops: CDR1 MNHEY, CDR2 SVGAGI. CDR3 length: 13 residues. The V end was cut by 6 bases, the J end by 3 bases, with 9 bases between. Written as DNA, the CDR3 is TGTGCCAGCAGCCTGAACTACAATCAGCCCCAGCATTTT. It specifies CASSLNYNQPQHF.

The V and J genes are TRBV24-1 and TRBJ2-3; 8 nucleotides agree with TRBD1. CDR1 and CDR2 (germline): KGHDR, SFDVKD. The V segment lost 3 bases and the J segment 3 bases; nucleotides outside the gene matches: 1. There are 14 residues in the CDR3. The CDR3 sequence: CATSDTGGTDTQYF. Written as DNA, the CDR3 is TGTGCCACCAGTGATACAGGGGGTACAGATACGCAGTATTTT.

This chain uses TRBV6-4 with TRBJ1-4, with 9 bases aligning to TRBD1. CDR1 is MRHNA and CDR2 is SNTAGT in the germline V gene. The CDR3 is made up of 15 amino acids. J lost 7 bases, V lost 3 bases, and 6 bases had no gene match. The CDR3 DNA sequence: TGTGCCAGCAGTGATACAGGGGGCGCGAGTGAAAAACTGTTTTTT. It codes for CASSDTGGASEKLFF.

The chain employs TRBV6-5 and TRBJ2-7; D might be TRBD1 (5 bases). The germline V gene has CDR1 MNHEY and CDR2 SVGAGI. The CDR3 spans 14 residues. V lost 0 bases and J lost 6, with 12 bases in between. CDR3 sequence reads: CASSYSILGPEQYF. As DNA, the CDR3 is TGTGCCAGCAGTTACTCGATTCTGGGGCCCGAGCAGTACTTC.

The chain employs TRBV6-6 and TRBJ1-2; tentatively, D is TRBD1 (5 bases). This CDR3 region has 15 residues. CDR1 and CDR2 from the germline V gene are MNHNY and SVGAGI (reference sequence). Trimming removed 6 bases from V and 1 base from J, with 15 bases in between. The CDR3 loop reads CASSPQTGGNYGYTF. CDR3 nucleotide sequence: TGTGCCAGCAGCCCCCAAACGGGGGGTAACTATGGCTACACCTTC.

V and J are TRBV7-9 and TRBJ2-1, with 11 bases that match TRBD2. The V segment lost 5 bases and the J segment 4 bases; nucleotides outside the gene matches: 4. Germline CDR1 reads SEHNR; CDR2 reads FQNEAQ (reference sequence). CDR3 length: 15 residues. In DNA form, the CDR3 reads TGTGCCAGCAGCCAGATAGCGGGAGGGTACAATGAGCAGTTCTTC. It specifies CASSQIAGGYNEQFF.

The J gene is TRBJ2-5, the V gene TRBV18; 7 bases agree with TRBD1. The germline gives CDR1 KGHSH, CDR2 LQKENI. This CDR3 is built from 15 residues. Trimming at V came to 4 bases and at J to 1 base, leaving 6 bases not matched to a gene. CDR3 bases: TGTGCCAGCTCACTCGAATCAGGGGGCCAAGAGACCCAGTACTTC. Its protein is CASSLESGGQETQYF. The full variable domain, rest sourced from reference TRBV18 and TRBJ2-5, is NAGVMQNPRHLVRRRGQEARLRCSPMKGHSHVYWYRQLPEEGLKFMVYLQKENIIDESGMPKERFSAEFPKEGPSILRIQQVVRGDSAAYFCASSLESGGQETQYFGPGTRLLVL.

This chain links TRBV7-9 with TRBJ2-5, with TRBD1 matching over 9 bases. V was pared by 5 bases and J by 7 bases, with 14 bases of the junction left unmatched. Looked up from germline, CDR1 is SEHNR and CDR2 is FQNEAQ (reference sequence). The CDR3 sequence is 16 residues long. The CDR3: CASSRRTGVALGTQYF. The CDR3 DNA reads TGTGCCAGCAGCCGAAGGACAGGGGTCGCGTTAGGGACCCAGTACTTC. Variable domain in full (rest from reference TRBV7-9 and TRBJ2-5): DTGVSQNPRHKITKRGQNVTFRCDPISEHNRLYWYRQTLGQGPEFLTYFQNEAQLEKSRLLSDRFSAERPKGSFSTLEIQRTEQGDSAMYLCASSRRTGVALGTQYFGPGTRLLVL.

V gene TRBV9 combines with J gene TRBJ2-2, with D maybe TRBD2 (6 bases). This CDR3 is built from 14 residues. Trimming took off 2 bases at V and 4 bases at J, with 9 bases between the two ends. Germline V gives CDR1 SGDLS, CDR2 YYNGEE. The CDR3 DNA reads TGTGCCAGCAGCGTGGGGGACTTCACCGGGGAGCTGTTTTTT. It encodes CASSVGDFTGELFF.

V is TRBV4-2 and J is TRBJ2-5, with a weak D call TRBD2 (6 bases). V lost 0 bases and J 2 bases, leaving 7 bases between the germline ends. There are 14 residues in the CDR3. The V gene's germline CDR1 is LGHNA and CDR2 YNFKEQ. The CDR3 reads CASSQEGRQETQYF. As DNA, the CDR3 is TGTGCCAGCAGCCAAGAGGGGAGGCAAGAGACCCAGTACTTC.

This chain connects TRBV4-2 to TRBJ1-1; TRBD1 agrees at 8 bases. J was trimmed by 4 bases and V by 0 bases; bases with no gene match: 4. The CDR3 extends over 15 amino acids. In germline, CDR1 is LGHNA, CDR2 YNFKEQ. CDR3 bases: TGTGCCAGCAGCCAAGATATCAGGGGGCTCACTGAAGCTTTCTTT. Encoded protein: CASSQDIRGLTEAFF.

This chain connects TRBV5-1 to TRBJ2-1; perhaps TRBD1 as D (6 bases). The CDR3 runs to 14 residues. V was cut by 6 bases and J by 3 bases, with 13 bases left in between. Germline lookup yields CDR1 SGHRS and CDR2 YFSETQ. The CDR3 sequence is CASTVQGIYNEQFF. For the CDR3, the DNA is TGCGCCAGCACCGTACAGGGAATCTACAATGAGCAGTTCTTC.

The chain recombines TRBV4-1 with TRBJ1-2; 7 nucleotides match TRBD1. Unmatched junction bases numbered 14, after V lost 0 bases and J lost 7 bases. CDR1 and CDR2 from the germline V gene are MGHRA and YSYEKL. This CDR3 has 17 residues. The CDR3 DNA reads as TGCGCCAGCAGCCAAGAGGGGTCAGGGGGTAACCTAGGTGGCTACACCTTC. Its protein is CASSQEGSGGNLGGYTF.

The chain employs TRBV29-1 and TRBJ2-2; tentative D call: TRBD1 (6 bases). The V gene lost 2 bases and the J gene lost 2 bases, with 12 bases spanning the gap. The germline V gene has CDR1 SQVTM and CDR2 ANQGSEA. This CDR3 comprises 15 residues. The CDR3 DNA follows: TGCAGCGTTGAATCAGGGGCCCGAAACACCGGGGAGCTGTTTTTT. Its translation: CSVESGARNTGELFF.

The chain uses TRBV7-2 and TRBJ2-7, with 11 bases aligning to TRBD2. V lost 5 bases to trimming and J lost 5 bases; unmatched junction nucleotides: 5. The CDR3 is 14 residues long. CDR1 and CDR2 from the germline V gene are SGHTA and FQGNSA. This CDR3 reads CASSLSGRADEQYF. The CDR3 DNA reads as TGTGCCAGCAGCCTTAGCGGGAGGGCCGACGAGCAGTACTTC. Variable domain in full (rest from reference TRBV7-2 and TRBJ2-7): GAGVSQSPSNKVTEKGKDVELRCDPISGHTALYWYRQSLGQGLEFLIYFQGNSAPDKSGLPSDRFSAERTGGSVSTLTIQRTQQEDSAVYLCASSLSGRADEQYFGPGTRLTVT.

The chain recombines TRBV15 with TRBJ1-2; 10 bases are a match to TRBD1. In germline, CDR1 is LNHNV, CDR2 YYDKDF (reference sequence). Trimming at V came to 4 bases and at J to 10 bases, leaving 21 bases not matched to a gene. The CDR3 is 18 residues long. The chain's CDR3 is CATSKGPGQGTFSLSYTF. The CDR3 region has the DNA TGTGCCACCAGCAAGGGTCCGGGACAGGGGACTTTCTCGCTCTCCTACACCTTC.

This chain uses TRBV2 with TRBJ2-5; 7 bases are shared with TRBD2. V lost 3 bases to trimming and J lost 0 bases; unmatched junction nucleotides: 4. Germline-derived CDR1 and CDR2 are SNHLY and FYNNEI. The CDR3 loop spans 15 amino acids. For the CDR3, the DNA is TGTGCCAGCAGTGACCCAGCGGGGCACCAAGAGACCCAGTACTTC. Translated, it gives CASSDPAGHQETQYF.

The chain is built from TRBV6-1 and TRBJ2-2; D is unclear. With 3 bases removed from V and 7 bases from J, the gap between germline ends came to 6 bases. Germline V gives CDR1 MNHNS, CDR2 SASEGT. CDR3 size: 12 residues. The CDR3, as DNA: TGTGCCAGCAGTGAGTCGGTCGGGGAGCTGTTTTTT. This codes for CASSESVGELFF.

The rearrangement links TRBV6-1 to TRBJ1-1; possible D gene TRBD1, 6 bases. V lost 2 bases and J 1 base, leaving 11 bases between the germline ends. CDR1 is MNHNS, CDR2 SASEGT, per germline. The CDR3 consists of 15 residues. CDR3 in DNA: TGTGCCAGCAGTGAACTCGTGACAGGGAACACTGAAGCTTTCTTT. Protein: CASSELVTGNTEAFF.

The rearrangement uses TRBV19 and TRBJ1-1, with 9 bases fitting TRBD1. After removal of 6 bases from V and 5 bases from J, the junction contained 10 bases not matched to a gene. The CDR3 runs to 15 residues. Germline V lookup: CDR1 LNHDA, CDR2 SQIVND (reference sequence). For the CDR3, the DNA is TGTGCCAGTAGACCCCCAGACAGGGGGAGTACTGAAGCTTTCTTT. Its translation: CASRPPDRGSTEAFF.

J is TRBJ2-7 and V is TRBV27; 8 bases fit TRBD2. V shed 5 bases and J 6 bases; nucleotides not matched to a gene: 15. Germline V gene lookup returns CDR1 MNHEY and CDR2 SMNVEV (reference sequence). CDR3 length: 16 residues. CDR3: CASSPTGLAGTGEQYF. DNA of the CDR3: TGTGCCAGCAGTCCCACGGGGCTAGCGGGCACGGGCGAGCAGTACTTC.

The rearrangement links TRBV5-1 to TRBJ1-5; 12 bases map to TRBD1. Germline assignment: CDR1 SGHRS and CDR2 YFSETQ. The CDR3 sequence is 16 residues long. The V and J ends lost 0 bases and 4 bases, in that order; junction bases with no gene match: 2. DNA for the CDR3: TGCGCCAGCAGCTTGGGGGACAGGGGGCCGAATCAGCCCCAGCATTTT. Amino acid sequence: CASSLGDRGPNQPQHF.

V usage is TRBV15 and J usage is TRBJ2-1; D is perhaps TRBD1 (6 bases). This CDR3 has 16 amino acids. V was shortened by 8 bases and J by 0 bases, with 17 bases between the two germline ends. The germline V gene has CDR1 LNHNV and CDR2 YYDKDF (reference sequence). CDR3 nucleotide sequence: TGTGCCACCGTTGAGGGACATAGAAGCTCCTACAATGAGCAGTTCTTC. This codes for CATVEGHRSSYNEQFF.

CDR3 residues: CASTLGGQQETQYF. CDR3 nucleotide sequence: TGTGCCAGCACCTTAGGCGGCCAGCAAGAGACCCAGTACTTC. This chain joins TRBV28 and TRBJ2-5, with unresolved D. Trimming took 7 bases from V and 2 from J, leaving 14 bases between them. CDR1 MDHEN and CDR2 SYDVKM come from the germline V gene. CDR3 length equals 14 residues.

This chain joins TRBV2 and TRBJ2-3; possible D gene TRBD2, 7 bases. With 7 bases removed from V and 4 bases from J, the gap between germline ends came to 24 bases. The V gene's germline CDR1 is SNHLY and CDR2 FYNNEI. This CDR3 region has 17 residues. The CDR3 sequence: CASKPPMGGLLSDTQYF. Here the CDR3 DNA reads TGTGCCAGCAAACCACCGATGGGGGGGCTATTATCAGATACGCAGTATTTT.

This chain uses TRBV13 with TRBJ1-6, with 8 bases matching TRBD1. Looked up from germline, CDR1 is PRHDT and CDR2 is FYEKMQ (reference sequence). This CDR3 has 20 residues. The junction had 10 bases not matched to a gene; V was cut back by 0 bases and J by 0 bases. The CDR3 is CASSLGVGQGLSSYNSPLHF. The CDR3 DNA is TGTGCCAGCAGCTTAGGCGTTGGACAGGGTCTGAGCTCCTATAATTCACCCCTCCACTTT.

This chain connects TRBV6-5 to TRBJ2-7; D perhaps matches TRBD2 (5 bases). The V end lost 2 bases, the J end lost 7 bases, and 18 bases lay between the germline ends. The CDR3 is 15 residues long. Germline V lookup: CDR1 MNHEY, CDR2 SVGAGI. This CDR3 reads CASSYEHRTRGEQYF. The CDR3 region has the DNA TGTGCCAGCAGTTACGAACATCGTACGCGAGGGGAGCAGTACTTC.